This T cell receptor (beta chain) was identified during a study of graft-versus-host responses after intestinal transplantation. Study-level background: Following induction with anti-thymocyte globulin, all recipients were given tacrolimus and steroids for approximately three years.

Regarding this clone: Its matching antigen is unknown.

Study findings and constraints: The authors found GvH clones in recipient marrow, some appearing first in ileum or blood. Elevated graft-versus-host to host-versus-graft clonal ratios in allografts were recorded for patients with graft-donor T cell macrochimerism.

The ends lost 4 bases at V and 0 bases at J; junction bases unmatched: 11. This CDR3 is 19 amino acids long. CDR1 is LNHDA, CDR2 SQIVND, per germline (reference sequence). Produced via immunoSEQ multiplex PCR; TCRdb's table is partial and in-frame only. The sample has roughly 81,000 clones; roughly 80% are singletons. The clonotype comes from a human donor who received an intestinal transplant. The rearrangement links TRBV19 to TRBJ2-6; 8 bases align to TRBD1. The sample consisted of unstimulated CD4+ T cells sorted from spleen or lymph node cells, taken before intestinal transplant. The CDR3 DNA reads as TGTGCCAGTAGTACCCGACAGGGGACCCAATACTCTGGGGCCAACGTCCTGACTTTC. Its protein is CASSTRQGTQYSGANVLTF. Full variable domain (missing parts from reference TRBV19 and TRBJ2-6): DGGITQSPKYLFRKEGQNVTLSCEQNLNHDAMYWYRQDPGQGLRLIYYSQIVNDFQKGDIAEGYSVSREKKESFPLTVTSAQKNPTAFYLCASSTRQGTQYSGANVLTFGAGSRLTVL.